In its sample, the clone carrying this TCR beta chain was seen a few times. Its antigen is unknown. The data derive from a study of T cells in Graves' hyperthyroidism and ophthalmopathy. Not enrolled were patients with uncontrolled infection, other autoimmune disease, pregnancy or lactation. PBMCs were derived from roughly 9.6 ml fresh peripheral blood. The TCR beta CDR3 regions underwent amplification using RNA transcripts as the source. The HTBI set primed first-round TCR CDR3 RT-PCR. In TCRdb, the multiplex PCR reads were re-called with MiXCR into one record per CDR3 protein. The data show around 400,000 distinct CDR3 sequences, 20% to 25% seen once. Overall study findings and caveats: Within blood appeared most thyroid clonotypes that had expanded above 0.001. Through a model of 13 V-J features, ophthalmopathy was separated from stable hyperthyroidism.

Unmatched junction bases numbered 2, after V lost 0 bases and J lost 2 bases. In germline, CDR1 is SGDLS, CDR2 YYNGEE. The CDR3 runs 15 residues. The clonotype was recovered from a man aged 45 to 65 with Graves' hyperthyroidism. The V call is TRBV9, the J call TRBJ2-7; 10 nucleotides align to TRBD2. The source material was blood. The CDR3 DNA reads as TGTGCCAGCAGCGTAGGGACTAGCGGAGCCTACGAGCAGTACTTC. This sequence encodes CASSVGTSGAYEQYF.